What follows is one T cell receptor beta chain and its context. This sample was included in a study of blood T cell repertoires in COVID-19. Study information: Acute and convalescent COVID-19 specimens originated in the United States, Italy and Spain. PBMCs, B-cell-depleted T cells, or T cells were the source of the cDNA or gDNA that made up the material.

As handled by the study authors: Counts of nucleated cells, estimated from reference gene primer amplification, were obtained. The method was immunoSEQ multiplex PCR; TCRdb's version includes in-frame clones alone and lacks a portion of them. V, J and clone size derive from that table, while D and trimming were established from the DNA sequence. The profile shows over 100,000 clones, 70% to 85% of them singletons. Germline assignment: CDR1 MNHNS and CDR2 SASEGT. The CDR3 loop spans 13 amino acids. V was clipped by 1 base and J by 11 bases; unmatched bases: 5. Source material: peripheral blood. The chain employs TRBV6-1 and TRBJ1-1; the match to TRBD1 covers 9 bases. The sequence was obtained from a woman in her seventies with acute or convalescent COVID-19. The CDR3 loop is CASSEVDRGVAFF. DNA of the CDR3: TGTGCCAGCAGTGAAGTGGACAGGGGAGTTGCTTTCTTT.